The 21 T cell receptor beta chains below come from one sample, sequenced in a study. TCRdb ran MiXCR on the 5' RACE reads and lists one entry per CDR3 protein. This sample has approximately 12,000 distinct CDR3 sequences, with 45% to 60% found just once. Tregs were sorted as CD4+CD25+CD127-/low cells. Sequenced input: tumor-infiltrating Tregs sorted from the breast tumor. The receptors come from a female donor with breast cancer.

V is TRBV20-1 and J is TRBJ1-2, with 7 bases fitting TRBD1. The CDR3 has 15 residues. Germline trimming cut 2 bases from V and 2 bases from J; bases unmatched to any gene: 8. Looked up from germline, CDR1 is DFQATT and CDR2 is SNEGSKA (reference sequence). CDR3 sequence reads: CSARRRQGPNYGYTF. DNA for the CDR3: TGCAGTGCTAGACGACGACAGGGACCAAACTATGGCTACACCTTC.

This rearrangement joins TRBV30 to TRBJ2-4; 8 nucleotides match TRBD2. Germline CDR1 is GTSNPN and CDR2 is SVGIG (reference sequence). The CDR3 totals 14 residues. V lost 0 bases and J lost 6; bases outside the gene matches: 4. The CDR3 DNA reads TGTGCCTGGAGTGTTGGGACTAGAAGAAACATTCAGTACTTC. It translates to CAWSVGTRRNIQYF.

This chain links TRBV25-1 with TRBJ2-7; D perhaps matches TRBD2 (6 bases). Germline values: CDR1 MGHDK, CDR2 SYGVNS. The CDR3 runs to 13 residues. Trimming pared 6 bases from V and 3 bases from J, leaving 12 bases between. The CDR3 sequence: CASSKGLLYEQYF. The CDR3, as DNA: TGTGCCAGCAGCAAGGGACTGCTCTACGAGCAGTACTTC.

The gene calls are TRBV10-3 and TRBJ2-5; D gene ambiguous. The ends were cut back, 11 bases at V and 0 bases at J, with 13 bases in the middle. CDR1 is ENHRY and CDR2 is SYGVKD in the germline V gene. The CDR3 extends over 13 amino acids. The CDR3 protein is CASKAADQETQYF. CDR3 DNA: TGTGCCTCAAAGGCGGCGGACCAAGAGACCCAGTACTTC.

This sequence joins TRBV12-3 or TRBV12-4 and TRBJ2-5, with 10 bases identical to TRBD2. J lost 4 bases, V lost 1 base, and 6 bases had no gene match. The CDR3 loop spans 16 amino acids. Here the CDR3 reads CASSLETSGMGETQYF. In DNA, the CDR3 is TGTGCCAGCAGTTTAGAAACTAGCGGGATGGGAGAGACCCAGTACTTC.

Relative to its sample, this clonotype is medium-sized. The chain employs TRBV6-5 and TRBJ2-6; no definite D call. Germline values: CDR1 MNHEY, CDR2 SVGAGI. The CDR3 is made up of 16 amino acids. V dropped 0 bases and J dropped 1 base, with 7 bases sitting between them. For the CDR3, the DNA is TGTGCCAGCAGTTACTCTTTCCAATCTGGGGCCAACGTCCTGACTTTC. It encodes CASSYSFQSGANVLTF.

The chain uses TRBV20-1 and TRBJ2-2; tentatively, D is TRBD1 (6 bases). Per germline, CDR1 DFQATT and CDR2 SNEGSKA (reference sequence). The CDR3 has 14 amino acids. The germline V and J ends were trimmed by 3 bases and 0 bases, with 8 bases remaining between them. The chain's CDR3 is CSARRTANTGELFF. The CDR3, as DNA: TGCAGTGCTAGGCGGACAGCGAACACCGGGGAGCTGTTTTTT.

The chain is built from TRBV30 and TRBJ2-1; TRBD2 matches at 7 bases. V shed 5 bases and J 6 bases; nucleotides not matched to a gene: 13. Germline V gene lookup returns CDR1 GTSNPN and CDR2 SVGIG (reference sequence). This CDR3 comprises 15 residues. The CDR3 DNA reads as TGTGCCTGGTCAAAACCGGGAGGCCGACGCAATGAGCAGTTCTTC. As protein: CAWSKPGGRRNEQFF.

The J gene is TRBJ2-1, the V gene TRBV10-3; D tentatively reads TRBD1 or TRBD2 (5 bases each). V was cut by 6 bases and J by 6 bases, with 15 bases left in between. The CDR3 runs 14 residues. The germline V gene encodes CDR1 ENHRY and CDR2 SYGVKD. This CDR3 reads CAIRDIRAVNEQFF. In DNA form, the CDR3 reads TGTGCCATCAGGGACATCAGAGCGGTCAATGAGCAGTTCTTC.

The chain employs TRBV29-1 and TRBJ2-1; D is ambiguous. V was shortened by 7 bases and J by 0 bases, with 16 bases between the two germline ends. The CDR3 extends over 15 amino acids. Germline CDR1 and CDR2: SQVTM and ANQGSEA. The CDR3: CSAPDETSSYNEQFF. CDR3 DNA sequence: TGCAGCGCCCCAGACGAGACGAGCTCCTACAATGAGCAGTTCTTC.

The chain links TRBV7-2 to TRBJ2-1; 7 bases match TRBD2. V was clipped by 1 base and J by 0 bases; unmatched bases: 0. Germline V gene lookup returns CDR1 SGHTA and CDR2 FQGNSA. The CDR3 is 15 residues long. The CDR3 DNA reads as TGTGCCAGCAGCTTAGTAGCGGGCTCCTACAATGAGCAGTTCTTC. It is translated as CASSLVAGSYNEQFF.

The V and J genes are TRBV7-2 and TRBJ1-2, with D perhaps matching TRBD1 (6 bases). This CDR3 spans 16 amino acids. CDR1 and CDR2 from the germline V gene are SGHTA and FQGNSA. Between the trimmed V and J ends, which lost 1 base and 3 bases, there was a span of 15 bases. CDR3 residues: CASSLGRVGGDYGYTF. The CDR3 bases are TGTGCCAGCAGCTTAGGCCGCGTAGGGGGTGACTATGGCTACACCTTC.

The rearrangement links TRBV18 to TRBJ2-5, with a possible D match to TRBD1 (6 bases). The length of the CDR3 is 15 residues. V was trimmed by 1 base and J by 6 bases, leaving 15 bases between them. Germline V gene sequence: CDR1 KGHSH, CDR2 LQKENI. In DNA form, the CDR3 reads TGTGCCAGCTCACCACAAGGAACAGGGCGGCAGACCCAGTACTTC. Protein: CASSPQGTGRQTQYF.

The table lists this clonotype with a few counts. The CDR3 sequence is CASSRRQGAGGYTF. CDR3 bases: TGTGCCAGCAGCCGCAGACAGGGGGCTGGAGGCTACACCTTC. The chain recombines TRBV7-2 with TRBJ1-2; 10 bases match TRBD1. CDR3 length: 14 amino acids. Germline CDR1 is SGHTA and CDR2 is FQGNSA. The trim removed 5 bases at V and 8 bases at J, leaving 8 bases unmatched.

This clonotype has only a few counts. The gene calls are TRBV20-1 and TRBJ2-1, with D tentatively TRBD2 (6 bases). The CDR3 loop spans 16 amino acids. Trimming removed 3 bases at V and 3 bases at J, with 18 bases between. Looked up from germline, CDR1 is DFQATT and CDR2 is SNEGSKA (reference sequence). The CDR3 loop is CSASPTHRGFYNEQFF. CDR3 nucleotides: TGCAGTGCTAGCCCAACACACCGGGGGTTCTACAATGAGCAGTTCTTC.

This chain uses TRBV7-8 with TRBJ2-7; 7 bases agree with TRBD1. CDR1 and CDR2 (germline): SGHVS, FQNEAQ. This CDR3 contains 14 residues. V was pared by 5 bases and J by 3 bases, with 7 bases of the junction left unmatched. This chain's CDR3 is CASSDHRGGYEQYF. The CDR3 DNA sequence: TGTGCCAGCAGCGACCACAGGGGTGGCTACGAGCAGTACTTC.

This clonotype was picked up a small number of times. CDR3 coding DNA: TGTGCCAGCAGCTTAGTAGGAGCGACCAATGAGCAGTTCTTC. Translating gives CASSLVGATNEQFF. The genes are TRBV7-6 and TRBJ2-1; D not certain. This CDR3 spans 14 amino acids. Looked up from germline, CDR1 is SGHVS and CDR2 is FNYEAQ. The V and J ends lost 1 base and 6 bases respectively, with 10 bases between them.

The chain links TRBV7-2 to TRBJ2-7; perhaps TRBD2 as D (5 bases). The germline gives CDR1 SGHTA, CDR2 FQGNSA. The length of the CDR3 is 16 residues. V lost 1 base and J lost 4, with 17 bases in between. CDR3: CASSLVAGQSGYEQYF. CDR3 nucleotide sequence: TGTGCCAGCAGCTTAGTTGCGGGCCAATCGGGATACGAGCAGTACTTC.

The chain combines TRBV5-1 with TRBJ2-1; tentatively, D is TRBD2 (5 bases). V lost 9 bases to trimming and J lost 4 bases, with 20 bases between them. The germline gives CDR1 SGHRS, CDR2 YFSETQ. The CDR3 contains 15 residues. CDR3 nucleotide sequence: TGCGCCACCGGGAAGGCCGGGATTGAGTACAATGAGCAGTTCTTC. This codes for CATGKAGIEYNEQFF.

The table lists this clonotype with a few counts. The rearrangement joins TRBV6-1 to TRBJ2-7; either TRBD1 or TRBD2 may fit D (5 bases each). V was pared by 8 bases and J by 0 bases, with 14 bases between. Per the germline V gene, CDR1 is MNHNS and CDR2 is SASEGT. The CDR3 length is 14 residues. CDR3 region: CASYIRGTSYEQYF. The DNA of the CDR3 is TGTGCCAGCTATATCCGGGGCACCTCCTACGAGCAGTACTTC.

The V and J genes are TRBV20-1 and TRBJ2-1, with 8 bases matching TRBD1. The CDR3 consists of 16 residues. Germline V gives CDR1 DFQATT, CDR2 SNEGSKA (reference sequence). Trimming took 3 bases from V and 6 from J; bases not matched to a gene: 13. The CDR3: CSARDRTGLTRNEQFF. The CDR3 nucleotides read TGCAGTGCTAGGGACAGGACAGGGTTGACCCGCAATGAGCAGTTCTTC.